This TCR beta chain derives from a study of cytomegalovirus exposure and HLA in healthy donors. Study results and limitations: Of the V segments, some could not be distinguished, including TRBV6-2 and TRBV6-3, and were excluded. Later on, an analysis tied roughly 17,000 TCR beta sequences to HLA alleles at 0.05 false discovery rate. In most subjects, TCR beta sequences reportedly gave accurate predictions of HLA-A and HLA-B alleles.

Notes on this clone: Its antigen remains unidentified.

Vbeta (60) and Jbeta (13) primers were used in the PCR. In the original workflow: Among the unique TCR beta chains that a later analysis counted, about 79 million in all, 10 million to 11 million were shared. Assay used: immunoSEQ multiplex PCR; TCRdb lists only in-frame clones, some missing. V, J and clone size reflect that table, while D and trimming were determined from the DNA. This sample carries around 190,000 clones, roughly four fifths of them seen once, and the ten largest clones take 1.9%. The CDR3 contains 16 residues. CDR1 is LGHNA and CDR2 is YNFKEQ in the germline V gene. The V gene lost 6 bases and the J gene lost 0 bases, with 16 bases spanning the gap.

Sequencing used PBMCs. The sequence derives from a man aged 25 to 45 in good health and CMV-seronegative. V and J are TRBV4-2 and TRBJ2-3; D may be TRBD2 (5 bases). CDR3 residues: CASSRTRLSSTDTQYF. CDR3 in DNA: TGTGCCAGCAGTCGAACCAGACTATCTAGCACAGATACGCAGTATTTT.